The clone carrying this TCR beta chain appeared a single time. Its antigen is not identified. This sample was taken from a study of shared clonotypes between healthy human individuals. Findings of the study overall: With several donors compared, about 5% of naive CD4 clonotypes were shared. Generation probabilities of non-shared clonotypes were lower (relative to those shared by all four donors).

Germline loops: CDR1 MNHEY, CDR2 SMNVEV (reference sequence). This CDR3 is built from 12 residues. Between the trimmed V and J ends, which lost 10 bases and 1 base, there was a span of 11 bases. The authors ran the assay at deep level. Method: immunoSEQ multiplex PCR; TCRdb's copy keeps in-frame clones and lacks some. In the table there are 630,000 or so clones, roughly 98% of which are singletons. Positively selected for CCR7, the CD45RO-negative cells used as naive CD8 cells excluded terminally differentiated effector memory CD45RA+ cells. Material for sequencing was naive CD8+ T cells sorted from blood. The receptor was derived from a man aged 25-45 years in good health. The chain combines TRBV27 with TRBJ2-7; D may match TRBD1 or TRBD2 (6 bases each). CDR3 sequence (DNA): TGTGCCACGGGGGACACGTCCTACGAGCAGTACTTC. Translation: CATGDTSYEQYF.